This T cell receptor (beta chain) was retrieved from a study of OX40 agonist ivuxolimab in advanced cancers. Turning to the study itself: Every 2 weeks, patients received ivuxolimab intravenously, dosed at 0.01 to 10 mg/kg.

The assay was immunoSEQ multiplex PCR, and TCRdb's table has in-frame clones only and misses some. The sample has approximately 37,000 clones, approximately 80% seen once. Autoimmune disease history or systemic immunosuppression excluded patients. The starting material was CD4+ or CD8+ T cells sorted from blood, obtained in a trial of the OX40 agonist ivuxolimab. This TCR derives from an adult with an advanced solid tumor such as melanoma, head and neck, liver or kidney cancer.

This CDR3 reads CASSFGGQADRGSYNEQFF. In DNA, the CDR3 is TGTGCCAGCAGCTTCGGGGGGCAAGCCGACAGGGGGAGCTACAATGAGCAGTTCTTC. This chain links TRBV7-6 with TRBJ2-1, with 9 bases matching TRBD1. The V and J ends lost 3 bases and 3 bases, in that order; junction bases with no gene match: 15. The germline V gene has CDR1 SGHVS and CDR2 FNYEAQ. This CDR3 has 19 amino acids.